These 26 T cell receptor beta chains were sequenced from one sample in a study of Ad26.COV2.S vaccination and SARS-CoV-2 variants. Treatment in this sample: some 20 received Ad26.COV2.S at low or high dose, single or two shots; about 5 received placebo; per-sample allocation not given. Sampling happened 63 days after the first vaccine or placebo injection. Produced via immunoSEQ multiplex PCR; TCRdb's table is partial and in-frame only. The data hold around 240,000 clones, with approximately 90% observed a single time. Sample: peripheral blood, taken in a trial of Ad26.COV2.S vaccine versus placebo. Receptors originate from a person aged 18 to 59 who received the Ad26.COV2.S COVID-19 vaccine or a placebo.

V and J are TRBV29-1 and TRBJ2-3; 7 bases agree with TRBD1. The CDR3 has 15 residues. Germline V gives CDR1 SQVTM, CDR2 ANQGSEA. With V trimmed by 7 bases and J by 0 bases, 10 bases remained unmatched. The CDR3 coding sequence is TGCAGCGCACCGACAGGGCCCCTAAGCACAGATACGCAGTATTTT. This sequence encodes CSAPTGPLSTDTQYF.

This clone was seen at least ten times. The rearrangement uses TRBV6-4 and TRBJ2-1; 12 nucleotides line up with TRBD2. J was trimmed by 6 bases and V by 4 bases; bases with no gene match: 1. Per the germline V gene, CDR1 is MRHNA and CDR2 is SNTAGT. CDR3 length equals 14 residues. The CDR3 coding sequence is TGTGCCAGCAGTGGGACTAGCGGGGCCAATGAGCAGTTCTTC. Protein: CASSGTSGANEQFF.

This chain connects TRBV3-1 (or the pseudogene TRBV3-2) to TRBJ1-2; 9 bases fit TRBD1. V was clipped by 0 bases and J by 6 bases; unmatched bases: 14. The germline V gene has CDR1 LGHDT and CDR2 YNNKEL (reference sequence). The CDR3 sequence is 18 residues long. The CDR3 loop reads CASSQDFQGQGIDDGYTF. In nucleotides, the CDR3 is TGTGCCAGCAGCCAAGATTTCCAGGGACAGGGAATAGATGATGGCTACACCTTC.

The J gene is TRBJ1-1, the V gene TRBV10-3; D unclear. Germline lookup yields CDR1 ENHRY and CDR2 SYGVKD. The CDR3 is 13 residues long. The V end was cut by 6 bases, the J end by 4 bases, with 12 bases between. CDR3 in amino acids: CAISGEMSTEAFF. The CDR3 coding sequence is TGTGCCATCAGCGGGGAAATGAGCACTGAAGCTTTCTTT.

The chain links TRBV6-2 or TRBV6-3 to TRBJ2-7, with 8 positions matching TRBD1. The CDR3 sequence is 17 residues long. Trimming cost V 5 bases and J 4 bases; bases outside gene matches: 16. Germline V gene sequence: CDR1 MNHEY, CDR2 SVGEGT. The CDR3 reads CASSAGTGLGRWYEQYF. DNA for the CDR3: TGTGCCAGCAGTGCCGGGACAGGCCTTGGCCGGTGGTACGAGCAGTACTTC.

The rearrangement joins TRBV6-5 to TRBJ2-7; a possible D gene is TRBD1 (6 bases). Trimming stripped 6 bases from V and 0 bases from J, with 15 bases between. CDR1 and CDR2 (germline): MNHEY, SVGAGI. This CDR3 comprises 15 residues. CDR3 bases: TGTGCCAGCAGCTCGTGGGGGCCCAGCTCCTACGAGCAGTACTTC. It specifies CASSSWGPSSYEQYF.

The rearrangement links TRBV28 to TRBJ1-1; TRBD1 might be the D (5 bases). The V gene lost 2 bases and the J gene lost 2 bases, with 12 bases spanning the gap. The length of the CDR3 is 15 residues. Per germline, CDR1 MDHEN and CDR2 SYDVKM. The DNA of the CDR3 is TGTGCCAGCAGTTTACCCGGACAACTAAACACTGAAGCTTTCTTT. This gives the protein CASSLPGQLNTEAFF.

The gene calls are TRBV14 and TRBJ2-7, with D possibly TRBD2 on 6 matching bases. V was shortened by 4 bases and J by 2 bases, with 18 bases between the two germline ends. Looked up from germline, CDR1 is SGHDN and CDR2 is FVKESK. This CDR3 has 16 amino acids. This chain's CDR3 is CASSLSGTHWTYEQYF. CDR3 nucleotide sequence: TGTGCCAGCAGCCTATCAGGGACTCACTGGACCTACGAGCAGTACTTC.

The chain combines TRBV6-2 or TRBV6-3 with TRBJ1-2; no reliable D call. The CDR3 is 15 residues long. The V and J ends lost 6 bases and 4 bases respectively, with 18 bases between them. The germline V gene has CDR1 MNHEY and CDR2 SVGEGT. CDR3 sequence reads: CASSPDTLLSYGYTF. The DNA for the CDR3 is TGTGCCAGCAGCCCCGACACCCTTTTATCCTATGGCTACACCTTC.

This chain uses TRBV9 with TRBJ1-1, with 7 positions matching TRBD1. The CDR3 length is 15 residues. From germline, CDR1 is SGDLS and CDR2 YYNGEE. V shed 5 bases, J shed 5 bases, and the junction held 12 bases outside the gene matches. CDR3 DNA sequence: TGTGCCAGCAGTCGACTCGACAGGGCTTCGACTGAAGCTTTCTTT. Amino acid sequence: CASSRLDRASTEAFF.

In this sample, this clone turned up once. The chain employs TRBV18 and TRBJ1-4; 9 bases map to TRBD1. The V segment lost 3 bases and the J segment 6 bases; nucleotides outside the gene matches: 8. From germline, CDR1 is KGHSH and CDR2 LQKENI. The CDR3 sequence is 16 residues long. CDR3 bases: TGTGCCAGCTCACCTGGCGACGGGACAGGGTATGAAAAACTGTTTTTT. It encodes CASSPGDGTGYEKLFF. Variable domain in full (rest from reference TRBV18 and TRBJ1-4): NAGVMQNPRHLVRRRGQEARLRCSPMKGHSHVYWYRQLPEEGLKFMVYLQKENIIDESGMPKERFSAEFPKEGPSILRIQQVVRGDSAAYFCASSPGDGTGYEKLFFGSGTQLSVL.

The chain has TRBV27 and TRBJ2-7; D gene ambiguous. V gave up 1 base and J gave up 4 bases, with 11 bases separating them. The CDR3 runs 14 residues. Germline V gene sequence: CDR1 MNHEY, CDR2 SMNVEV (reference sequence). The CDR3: CASSLLGRLYEQYF. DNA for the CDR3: TGTGCCAGCAGTTTATTGGGCAGGCTGTACGAGCAGTACTTC.

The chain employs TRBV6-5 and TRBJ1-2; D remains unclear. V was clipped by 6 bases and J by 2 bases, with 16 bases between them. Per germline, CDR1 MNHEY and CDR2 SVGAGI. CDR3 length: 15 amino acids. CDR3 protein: CASRSLDGINYGYTF. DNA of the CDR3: TGTGCCAGCAGATCCTTGGACGGAATAAACTATGGCTACACCTTC.

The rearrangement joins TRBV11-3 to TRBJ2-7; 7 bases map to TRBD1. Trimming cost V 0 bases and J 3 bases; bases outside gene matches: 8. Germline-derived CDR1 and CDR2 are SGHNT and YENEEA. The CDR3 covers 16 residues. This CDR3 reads CASSLDRQGVGYEQYF. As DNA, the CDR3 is TGTGCCAGCAGCTTAGATAGGCAGGGGGTGGGCTACGAGCAGTACTTC. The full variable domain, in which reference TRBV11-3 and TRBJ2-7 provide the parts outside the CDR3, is EAGVVQSPRYKIIEKKQPVAFWCNPISGHNTLYWYLQNLGQGPELLIRYENEEAVDDSQLPKDRFSAERLKGVDSTLKIQPAELGDSAVYLCASSLDRQGVGYEQYFGPGTRLTVT.

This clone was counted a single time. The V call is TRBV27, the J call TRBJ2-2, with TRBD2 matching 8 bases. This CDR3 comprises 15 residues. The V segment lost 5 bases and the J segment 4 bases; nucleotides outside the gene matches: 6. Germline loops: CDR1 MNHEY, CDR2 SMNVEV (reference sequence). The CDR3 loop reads CASSPGTRSTGELFF. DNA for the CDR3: TGTGCCAGCAGTCCCGGGACTAGGAGCACCGGGGAGCTGTTTTTT.

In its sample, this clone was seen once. CDR3 in amino acids: CASSELAGGPEQFF. In DNA form, the CDR3 reads TGCGCCAGCAGTGAGTTAGCGGGGGGTCCGGAGCAGTTCTTC. The chain employs TRBV10-1 and TRBJ2-1, with 10 bases aligning to TRBD2. V lost 1 base to trimming and J lost 10 bases; unmatched junction nucleotides: 4. This CDR3 has 14 amino acids. The germline gives CDR1 WNHNN, CDR2 SYGVQD (reference sequence).

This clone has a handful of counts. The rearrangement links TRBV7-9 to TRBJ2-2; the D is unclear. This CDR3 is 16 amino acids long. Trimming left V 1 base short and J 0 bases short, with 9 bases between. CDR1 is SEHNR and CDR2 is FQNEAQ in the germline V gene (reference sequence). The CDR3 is CASSLVQGSNTGELFF. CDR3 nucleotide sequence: TGTGCCAGCAGCTTAGTGCAAGGTTCGAACACCGGGGAGCTGTTTTTT.

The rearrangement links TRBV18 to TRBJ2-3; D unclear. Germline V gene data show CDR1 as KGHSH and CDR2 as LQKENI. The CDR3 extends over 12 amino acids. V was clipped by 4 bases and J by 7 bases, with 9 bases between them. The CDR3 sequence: CASSLIPNTQYF. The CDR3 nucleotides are TGTGCCAGCTCACTTATACCTAATACGCAGTATTTT.

For the CDR3, the DNA is TGTGCCAGCAGTTACCGCGGGACGTTTGGAAACACCATATATTTT. Residues: CASSYRGTFGNTIYF. This chain connects TRBV6-5 to TRBJ1-3; weak D call: TRBD1 (5 bases). Germline CDR1 is MNHEY and CDR2 is SVGAGI. The CDR3 is made up of 15 amino acids. Trimming cost V 2 bases and J 3 bases, with 11 bases left between them.

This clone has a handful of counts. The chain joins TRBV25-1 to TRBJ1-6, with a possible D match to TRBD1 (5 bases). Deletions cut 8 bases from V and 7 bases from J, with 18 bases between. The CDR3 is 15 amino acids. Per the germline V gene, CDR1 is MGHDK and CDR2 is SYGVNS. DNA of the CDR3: TGTGCCAGCGTCCCGAGGGGCAGCGCAAATTCACCCCTCCACTTT. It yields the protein CASVPRGSANSPLHF.

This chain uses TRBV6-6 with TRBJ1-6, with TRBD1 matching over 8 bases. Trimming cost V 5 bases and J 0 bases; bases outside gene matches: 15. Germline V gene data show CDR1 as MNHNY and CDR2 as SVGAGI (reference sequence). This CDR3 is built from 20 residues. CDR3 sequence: CASSQRTGIVSSSYNSPLHF. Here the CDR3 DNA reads TGTGCCAGCAGTCAAAGGACAGGGATCGTTTCGAGCTCCTATAATTCACCCCTCCACTTT.

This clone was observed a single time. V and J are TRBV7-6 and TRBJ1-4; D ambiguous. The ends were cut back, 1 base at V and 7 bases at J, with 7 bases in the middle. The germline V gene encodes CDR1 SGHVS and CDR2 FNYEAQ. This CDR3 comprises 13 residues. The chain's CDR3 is CASSLGKGEKLFF. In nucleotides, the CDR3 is TGTGCCAGCAGCTTAGGCAAGGGTGAAAAACTGTTTTTT.

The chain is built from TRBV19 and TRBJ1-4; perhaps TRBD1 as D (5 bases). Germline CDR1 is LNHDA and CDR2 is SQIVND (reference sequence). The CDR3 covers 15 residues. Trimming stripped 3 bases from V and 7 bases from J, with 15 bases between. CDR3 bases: TGTGCCAGTAGTATGGGTCCGGGGGGAAGTGAAAAACTGTTTTTT. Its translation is CASSMGPGGSEKLFF.

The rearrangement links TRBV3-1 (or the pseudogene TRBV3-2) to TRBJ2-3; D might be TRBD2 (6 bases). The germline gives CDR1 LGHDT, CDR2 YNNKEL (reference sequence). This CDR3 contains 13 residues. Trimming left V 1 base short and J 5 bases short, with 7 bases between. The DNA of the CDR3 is TGTGCCAGCAGCCAAGTCGGGGGAGATACGCAGTATTTT. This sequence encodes CASSQVGGDTQYF.

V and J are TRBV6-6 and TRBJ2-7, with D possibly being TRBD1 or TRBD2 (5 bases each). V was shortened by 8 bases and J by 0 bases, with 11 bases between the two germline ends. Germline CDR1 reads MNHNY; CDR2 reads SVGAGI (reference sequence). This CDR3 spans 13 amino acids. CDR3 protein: CASLRDRSYEQYF. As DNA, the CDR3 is TGTGCCAGCTTAAGGGACCGCTCCTACGAGCAGTACTTC.

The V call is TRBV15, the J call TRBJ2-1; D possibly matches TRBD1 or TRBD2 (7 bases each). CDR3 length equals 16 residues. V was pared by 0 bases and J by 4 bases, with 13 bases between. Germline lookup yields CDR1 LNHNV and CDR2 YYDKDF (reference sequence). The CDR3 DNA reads TGTGCCACCAGCAGAGATCAGGGGGGGATTTACAATGAGCAGTTCTTC. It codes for CATSRDQGGIYNEQFF.